This entry lists 27 T cell receptor beta chains sequenced from one sample in a study of blood T cell repertoires in COVID-19 (dated by TCRdb to about 2020). Receptor libraries were prepared by the immunoSEQ multiplex PCR assay. Held by TCRdb, this immuneACCESS table contains in-frame sequences only and omits some clones. Under half of the omission traces to an unresolved V gene where checked; the cause of the rest is unknown. This sample is represented by roughly 300,000 clones; under 90% of them were singletons. The ten largest clones take up over 9.5% of the sample. Input material: PBMCs or T cells enriched from blood (not recorded which). The receptors originated from a woman between 18 and 29 years old who had recovered from COVID-19.

The J gene is TRBJ2-7, the V gene TRBV2, with 10 bases lining up with TRBD1. The CDR3 contains 14 residues. V shed 6 bases and J 3 bases; nucleotides not matched to a gene: 5. Germline values: CDR1 SNHLY, CDR2 FYNNEI. The CDR3 protein is CASRKGQGIYEQYF. The CDR3, as DNA: TGTGCCAGCAGGAAGGGACAGGGGATCTACGAGCAGTACTTC.

V usage is TRBV5-1 and J usage is TRBJ1-2; TRBD1 agrees at 7 bases. The V segment lost 0 bases and the J segment 8 bases; nucleotides outside the gene matches: 19. CDR1 and CDR2 (germline): SGHRS, YFSETQ. The CDR3 spans 18 residues. The CDR3, as DNA: TGCGCCAGCAGCTTGGGGGTTACAGGGGACGAACAATACGGAGGCTACACCTTC. Translation gives CASSLGVTGDEQYGGYTF.

The chain combines TRBV28 with TRBJ1-2; D call uncertain. Trimming took off 2 bases at V and 4 bases at J, with 11 bases between the two ends. CDR3 length: 14 amino acids. CDR1 and CDR2 (germline): MDHEN, SYDVKM. CDR3 in DNA: TGTGCCAGCAGTTTAATCGAGAATTTCTATGGCTACACCTTC. It is translated as CASSLIENFYGYTF.

V and J are TRBV2 and TRBJ2-7; TRBD2 is a possible D gene (5 bases). The V end was cut by 4 bases, the J end by 2 bases, with 9 bases between. The CDR3 contains 13 residues. The germline CDR1 and CDR2 sequences are SNHLY and FYNNEI. In nucleotides, the CDR3 is TGTGCCAGCAGTGTAGGACTTGCCTACGAGCAGTACTTC. It translates to CASSVGLAYEQYF.

The J gene is TRBJ2-4, the V gene TRBV28; maybe TRBD2 (6 bases). CDR1 MDHEN and CDR2 SYDVKM come from the germline V gene. The V and J ends lost 6 bases and 0 bases respectively, with 18 bases between them. CDR3 length equals 17 residues. The CDR3 region has the DNA TGTGCCAGCAGACCCTCAGTGGCGGGGATAGCCAAAAACATTCAGTACTTC. Its protein product is CASRPSVAGIAKNIQYF.

This chain joins TRBV6-5 and TRBJ1-1, with D unresolved. The CDR3 is made up of 13 amino acids. The ends were cut back, 6 bases at V and 1 base at J, with 9 bases in the middle. CDR1 MNHEY and CDR2 SVGAGI come from the germline V gene. The CDR3 sequence: CASRRSRNTEAFF. The CDR3 DNA follows: TGTGCCAGCAGGCGATCTCGGAACACTGAAGCTTTCTTT.

The rearrangement uses TRBV7-6 and TRBJ2-4; 9 bases map to TRBD1. The CDR3 extends over 15 amino acids. With 3 bases clipped from V and 15 bases from J, the junction kept 15 bases outside the gene matches. The germline gives CDR1 SGHVS, CDR2 FNYEAQ. The DNA for the CDR3 is TGTGCCAGCAGCTTCGAGCCGGGACAGGGCCATTTGATGTACTTC. Protein: CASSFEPGQGHLMYF. Based on the CDR3 plus reference TRBV7-6 and TRBJ2-4, the full variable domain is GAGVSQSPRYKVTKRGQDVALRCDPISGHVSLYWYRQALGQGPEFLTYFNYEAQQDKSGLPNDRFSAERPEGSISTLTIQRTEQRDSAMYRCASSFEPGQGHLMYFGAGTRLSVL.

This chain connects TRBV10-3 to TRBJ2-2; 9 positions agree with TRBD1. The J segment lost 3 bases and the V segment lost 10 bases, leaving 6 bases of the junction unmatched. Germline lookup yields CDR1 ENHRY and CDR2 SYGVKD. The CDR3 contains 14 residues. The CDR3 is CATLRDRDTGELFF. The CDR3 DNA follows: TGTGCCACCCTCCGGGACAGGGACACCGGGGAGCTGTTTTTT.

The V gene is TRBV7-9, the J gene TRBJ2-7; 7 nucleotides line up with TRBD1. V lost 1 base to trimming and J lost 0 bases; unmatched junction nucleotides: 3. The CDR3 sequence is 15 residues long. From germline, CDR1 is SEHNR and CDR2 FQNEAQ (reference sequence). CDR3 sequence reads: CASSLGTGDSYEQYF. The CDR3 nucleotides are TGTGCCAGCAGCTTAGGGACAGGAGACTCCTACGAGCAGTACTTC. Drawing the rest from reference TRBV7-9 and TRBJ2-7, the complete variable domain is DTGVSQNPRHKITKRGQNVTFRCDPISEHNRLYWYRQTLGQGPEFLTYFQNEAQLEKSRLLSDRFSAERPKGSFSTLEIQRTEQGDSAMYLCASSLGTGDSYEQYFGPGTRLTVT.

The CDR3 loop reads CASSNGRGETQYF. CDR3 DNA: TGTGCCAGCAGCAATGGACGGGGAGAGACCCAGTACTTC. The chain recombines TRBV7-2 with TRBJ2-5, with D maybe TRBD2 (5 bases). Trimming removed 5 bases from V and 4 bases from J, with 11 bases in between. In germline, CDR1 is SGHTA, CDR2 FQGNSA. This CDR3 contains 13 residues.

The rearrangement links TRBV5-6 to TRBJ1-2, with 7 bases lining up with TRBD1. CDR1 and CDR2 (germline): SGHDT, YYEEEE. The CDR3 length is 13 residues. The trim removed 4 bases at V and 8 bases at J, leaving 8 bases unmatched. Written as DNA, the CDR3 is TGTGCCAGCAGCCCATACAGGGGTAGAGGCTACACCTTC. Residues: CASSPYRGRGYTF. The full variable domain, completed using reference TRBV5-6 and TRBJ1-2, is DAGVTQSPTHLIKTRGQQVTLRCSPKSGHDTVSWYQQALGQGPQFIFQYYEEEERQRGNFPDRFSGHQFPNYSSELNVNALLLGDSALYLCASSPYRGRGYTFGSGTRLTVV.

V and J are TRBV19 and TRBJ1-1; no clear D. CDR3 size: 15 residues. Trimming pared 0 bases from V and 1 base from J, leaving 9 bases between. Germline V lookup: CDR1 LNHDA, CDR2 SQIVND (reference sequence). CDR3 nucleotide sequence: TGTGCCAGTAGTATAGAGAGCCAGCGGAACACTGAAGCTTTCTTT. Translating gives CASSIESQRNTEAFF.

This sequence joins TRBV29-1 and TRBJ2-1; a possible D gene is TRBD1 (6 bases). Germline V CDR1 and CDR2: SQVTM, ANQGSEA. V was cut by 1 base and J by 10 bases, with 14 bases left in between. The CDR3 spans 13 residues. This CDR3 reads CSVEVLQGKEQFF. The CDR3, as DNA: TGCAGCGTTGAAGTATTACAGGGAAAGGAGCAGTTCTTC.

V usage is TRBV3-1 (or the pseudogene TRBV3-2) and J usage is TRBJ1-1; D might be TRBD1 (6 bases). V shed 2 bases and J shed 1 base, with 11 bases lying between them. Germline V CDR1 and CDR2: LGHDT, YNNKEL (reference sequence). CDR3 length equals 15 residues. CDR3 in amino acids: CASSQSSQGNTEAFF. The CDR3 DNA reads as TGTGCCAGCAGCCAAAGTTCACAGGGGAACACTGAAGCTTTCTTT.

V gene TRBV19 combines with J gene TRBJ1-2; 8 bases line up with TRBD1. The CDR3 covers 16 residues. V shed 0 bases and J 0 bases; nucleotides not matched to a gene: 3. Per germline, CDR1 LNHDA and CDR2 SQIVND (reference sequence). The CDR3 DNA follows: TGTGCCAGTAGTATAGACGGGACAGGTCCTAACTATGGCTACACCTTC. Amino acid sequence: CASSIDGTGPNYGYTF.

The chain couples TRBV3-1 (or the pseudogene TRBV3-2) to TRBJ2-1, with 10 nucleotides matching TRBD2. Germline V gene lookup returns CDR1 LGHDT and CDR2 YNNKEL (reference sequence). The length of the CDR3 is 16 residues. V lost 0 bases to trimming and J lost 6 bases; unmatched junction nucleotides: 5. In nucleotides, the CDR3 is TGTGCCAGCAGCCAAGAAGGCCAGCGGGGGGGCAATGAGCAGTTCTTC. Its protein is CASSQEGQRGGNEQFF.

The chain has TRBV3-1 (or the pseudogene TRBV3-2) and TRBJ2-7; 13 bases align to TRBD2. Germline assignment: CDR1 LGHDT and CDR2 YNNKEL (reference sequence). V was pared by 0 bases and J by 5 bases, with 13 bases of the junction left unmatched. The CDR3 has 19 amino acids. The CDR3 region has the DNA TGTGCCAGCAGCCAAGAATATCTTCGGACTAGCGGGAGTCATAACGAGCAGTACTTC. Residues: CASSQEYLRTSGSHNEQYF.

The chain is built from TRBV7-2 and TRBJ2-2, with a weak D call TRBD2 (5 bases). The CDR3 runs 14 residues. V lost 8 bases and J 3 bases, leaving 13 bases between the germline ends. Germline V gene data show CDR1 as SGHTA and CDR2 as FQGNSA. The CDR3 sequence: CASSTGSHTGELFF. CDR3 DNA: TGTGCCAGCTCGACGGGGAGTCACACCGGGGAGCTGTTTTTT.

V and J are TRBV24-1 and TRBJ2-2; a possible D gene is TRBD1 (6 bases). This CDR3 contains 17 residues. V lost 5 bases and J lost 2, with 17 bases in between. CDR1 KGHDR and CDR2 SFDVKD come from the germline V gene. For the CDR3, the DNA is TGTGCCACCAGTGGCCAGGGGCGGGTAGGAAACACCGGGGAGCTGTTTTTT. As protein: CATSGQGRVGNTGELFF.

The J gene is TRBJ2-7, the V gene TRBV20-1; 8 bases are shared with TRBD2. The V and J ends lost 3 bases and 6 bases, in that order; junction bases with no gene match: 7. This CDR3 has 13 amino acids. Germline V gene sequence: CDR1 DFQATT, CDR2 SNEGSKA (reference sequence). This chain's CDR3 is CSASGLGLVEQYF. CDR3 nucleotide sequence: TGCAGTGCTAGTGGTCTGGGACTAGTCGAGCAGTACTTC.

The chain uses TRBV24-1 and TRBJ2-2, with TRBD2 matching 7 bases. CDR1 and CDR2 (germline): KGHDR, SFDVKD. The CDR3 has 17 amino acids. With V trimmed by 1 base and J by 3 bases, 7 bases remained unmatched. The CDR3 loop is CATSDFGRGRYTGELFF. In DNA form, the CDR3 reads TGTGCCACCAGTGATTTTGGGAGGGGACGATACACCGGGGAGCTGTTTTTT.

This clone was detected once. The chain has TRBV7-9 and TRBJ1-4; 10 positions agree with TRBD1. The germline V gene has CDR1 SEHNR and CDR2 FQNEAQ (reference sequence). After removal of 5 bases from V and 3 bases from J, the junction contained 15 bases not matched to a gene. The CDR3 loop spans 19 amino acids. CDR3 nucleotides: TGTGCCAGCAGCGTGAAAAGGGAAACGGGGACAGGGGCTAATGAAAAACTGTTTTTT. Translation gives CASSVKRETGTGANEKLFF.

V and J are TRBV15 and TRBJ1-2; a weak D match, TRBD1 (6 bases). Germline lookup yields CDR1 LNHNV and CDR2 YYDKDF (reference sequence). The CDR3 length is 17 residues. V was cut by 4 bases and J by 2 bases, with 20 bases left in between. CDR3 residues: CATSNGPTGGLNYGYTF. Written as DNA, the CDR3 is TGTGCCACCAGCAACGGCCCGACAGGTGGACTCAACTATGGCTACACCTTC.

The chain joins TRBV29-1 to TRBJ1-2; D uncertain. Germline lookup yields CDR1 SQVTM and CDR2 ANQGSEA. V lost 4 bases and J lost 0, with 6 bases in between. The CDR3 is 12 residues long. CDR3 sequence (DNA): TGCAGCGTTGGAGGTGCTAACTATGGCTACACCTTC. It encodes CSVGGANYGYTF.

The genes are TRBV18 and TRBJ1-2, with 8 bases that match TRBD1. J gave up 4 bases and V 6 bases, and 4 bases lay outside the gene matches. Looked up from germline, CDR1 is KGHSH and CDR2 is LQKENI. CDR3 length equals 13 residues. The CDR3 DNA reads as TGTGCCAGCTCTTCAGGGGGCGGCTATGGCTACACCTTC. Translated, it gives CASSSGGGYGYTF.

This clone was observed a single time. The chain combines TRBV5-5 with TRBJ1-2; D unresolved. V was trimmed by 0 bases and J by 4 bases, leaving 10 bases between them. The CDR3 spans 14 residues. The germline V gene has CDR1 SGHKS and CDR2 YYEKEE (reference sequence). Here the CDR3 reads CASSLGGIPYGYTF. CDR3 sequence (DNA): TGTGCCAGCAGCTTGGGAGGTATTCCCTATGGCTACACCTTC.

This chain joins TRBV27 and TRBJ2-1; 8 nucleotides agree with TRBD1. After removal of 4 bases from V and 7 bases from J, the junction contained 0 bases not matched to a gene. CDR1 and CDR2 from the germline V gene are MNHEY and SMNVEV (reference sequence). This CDR3 contains 12 residues. CDR3 in DNA: TGTGCCAGCAGTTGGACAGGGAATGAGCAGTTCTTC. Amino acid sequence: CASSWTGNEQFF.